This T cell receptor beta chain was profiled in a study of shared clonotypes between healthy human individuals. Study background: Per-donor plates numbered three CD4 naive, three CD4 memory, two CD8 naive and one CD8 memory. Regarding the study as a whole: Lower generation probabilities were found for non-shared clonotypes than for those shared by all four donors. As a rule, naive subsets had a larger estimated richness than memory subsets.

A remark on this clone: Its target is unknown.

The assay was immunoSEQ multiplex PCR, and TCRdb's table has in-frame clones only and misses some. The sample holds some 2.3 million clones, over 90% seen once. CDR1 GTSNPN and CDR2 SVGIG come from the germline V gene (reference sequence). The CDR3 runs to 17 residues. The V gene end was trimmed by 1 base and the J gene end by 2 bases; junction bases not matched to a gene: 10. Donors were Caucasian adults residing in Nashville, Tennessee, USA. Sequencing used naive CD4+ T cells from PBMCs. Indicated subset: CD45RA+ positively selected. The V call is TRBV30, the J call TRBJ1-5, with TRBD1 matching 8 bases. The TCR was taken from a man between 18 and 29 years old in good health. Some clones in this sample may be carry-over from other donors' samples. The DNA of the CDR3 is TGTGCCTGGAGTGGGGGGACAGGTATTGTCGGCAATCAGCCCCAGCATTTT. Translated, it gives CAWSGGTGIVGNQPQHF.